This TCR beta chain was recovered during a study of blood T cell repertoires in COVID-19. Study details: Samples of COVID-19 (acute and convalescent) were obtained from the United States, Italy and Spain. T cells, B-cell-depleted T cells, or PBMCs provided the cDNA or gDNA that served as material.

In the original processing: For nucleated cells, counts were estimated from reference gene primer amplification. Only in-frame clones appear in the TCRdb table, and some are missing; sequencing was by immunoSEQ multiplex PCR. The DNA gave D and trimming, while V, J and clone size come from that table. The sample records 130,000 or so clones, approximately 86% being singletons. The germline V and J ends were trimmed by 3 bases and 1 base, with 8 bases remaining between them. Per the germline V gene, CDR1 is SGHNT and CDR2 is YYREEE (reference sequence). This CDR3 is 13 amino acids long. The receptor was isolated from a woman between 55 and 75 years old with acute or convalescent COVID-19. V gene TRBV5-4 combines with J gene TRBJ2-7; tentative D call: TRBD2 (5 bases). Source material: peripheral blood. The CDR3 region has the DNA TGTGCCAGCAGCTCCTGGAGGTCCTACGAGCAGTACTTC. It is translated as CASSSWRSYEQYF.